This T cell receptor (beta chain) derives from a study of cytomegalovirus exposure and HLA in healthy donors. About the study: A prior study identified roughly 110 million unique TCR beta sequences from 190 million or so T cells.

A note on this clone: Its antigen is unidentified.

Study outcomes and limitations: Immune exposure was documented only through CMV serostatus.

A multiplex PCR was run with 60 Vbeta primers and 13 Jbeta primers. This table comes from immunoSEQ multiplex PCR, and its TCRdb copy is limited to in-frame clones, with some not included. Its table records fewer than 60,000 clones. The sequence was obtained from a woman younger than 45 in good health and CMV-seropositive. The sample comprised PBMCs.

CDR3 nucleotide sequence: TGTGCCAGCAGTAACTACCTGAAAAAGCATTTT. Translated: CASSNYLKKHF. The genes are TRBV28 and TRBJ1-5; D is undetermined. The CDR3 has 11 residues. From germline, CDR1 is MDHEN and CDR2 SYDVKM. V was shortened by 5 bases and J by 14 bases, with 13 bases between the two germline ends.